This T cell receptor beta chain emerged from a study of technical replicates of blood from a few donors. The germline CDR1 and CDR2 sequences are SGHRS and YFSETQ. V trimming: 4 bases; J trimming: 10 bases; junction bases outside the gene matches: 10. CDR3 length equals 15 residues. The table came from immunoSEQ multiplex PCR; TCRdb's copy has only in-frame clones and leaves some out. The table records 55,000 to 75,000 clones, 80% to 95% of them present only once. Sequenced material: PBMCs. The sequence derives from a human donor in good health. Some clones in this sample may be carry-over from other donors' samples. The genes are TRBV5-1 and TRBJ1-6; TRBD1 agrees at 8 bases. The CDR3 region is CASSEMGQVESPLHF. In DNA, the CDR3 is TGCGCCAGCAGCGAAATGGGACAGGTGGAGTCACCCCTCCACTTT. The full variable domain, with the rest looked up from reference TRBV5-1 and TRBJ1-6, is KAGVTQTPRYLIKTRGQQVTLSCSPISGHRSVSWYQQTPGQGLQFLFEYFSETQRNKGNFPGRFSGRQFSNSRSEMNVSTLELGDSALYLCASSEMGQVESPLHFGNGTRLTVT.